Below, one T cell receptor beta chain is given with its context. Its antigen is currently unknown. The data belong to a study of shared clonotypes between healthy human individuals. The CDR3 contains 13 residues. CDR1 and CDR2 from the germline V gene are MNHEY and SMNVEV (reference sequence). J was trimmed by 7 bases and V by 4 bases; bases with no gene match: 4. Study-wide points: Among donors, sharing of clonotypes was expected to be affected by sequencing depth.

The donors were all Caucasian adults (living in Nashville, Tennessee). Over several immunoSEQ plates, each subset's genomic DNA was distributed in even portions. Profiling relied on immunoSEQ multiplex PCR, and the TCRdb table lists in-frame clones only, not all of them. The data hold roughly 490,000 clones, with about 80% observed a single time. Input material: PBMCs. This clonotype was sampled from a middle-aged woman in good health. Some clones in this sample may be carry-over from other donors' samples. The V and J genes are TRBV27 and TRBJ1-5; 7 bases fit TRBD1. The CDR3 bases are TGTGCCAGCAGTTCACAGGGGAGGCAGCCCCAGCATTTT. Translated: CASSSQGRQPQHF.